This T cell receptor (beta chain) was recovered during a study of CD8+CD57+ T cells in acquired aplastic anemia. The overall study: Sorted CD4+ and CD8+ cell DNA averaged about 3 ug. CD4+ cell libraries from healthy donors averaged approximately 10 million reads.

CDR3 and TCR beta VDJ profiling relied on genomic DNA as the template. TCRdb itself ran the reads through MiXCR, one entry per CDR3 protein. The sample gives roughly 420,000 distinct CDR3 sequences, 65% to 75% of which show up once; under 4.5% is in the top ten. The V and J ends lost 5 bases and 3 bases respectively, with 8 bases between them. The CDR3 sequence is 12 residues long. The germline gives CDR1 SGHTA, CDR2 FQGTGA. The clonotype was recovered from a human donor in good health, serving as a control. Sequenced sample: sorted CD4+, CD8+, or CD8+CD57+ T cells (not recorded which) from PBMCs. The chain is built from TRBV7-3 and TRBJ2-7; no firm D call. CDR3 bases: TGTGCCAGCAGCCTCACATACTACGAGCAGTACTTC. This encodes CASSLTYYEQYF.